This T cell receptor (beta chain) was recorded in a study of T-cell memory formation after mild COVID-19. Findings of the study overall: Second-wave clones reaching peak frequency on day 37 lacked confirmed SARS-CoV-2 specificity. Some responding clones appeared in pre-infection memory, suggesting cross-reactive memory joined.

This clonotype was seen a few times. Its antigen is undetermined. The ends were cut back, 1 base at V and 3 bases at J, with 15 bases in the middle. CDR1 is LGHNA and CDR2 is YSLEER in the germline V gene. This CDR3 has 17 residues. It was 5'RACE with constant-segment primers that produced the TCR alpha and TCR beta cDNA libraries, which carried sample barcodes and UMIs. Each CDR3 protein is one row after TCRdb ran MiXCR on the 5' RACE reads. The sample includes 250,000 to 300,000 distinct CDR3 sequences, around 15% of them seen just once. The chain joins TRBV4-3 to TRBJ2-2; D unclear. The sample comprised PBMCs or a T cell subset sorted from them (not recorded which). This TCR was recovered from a man aged 18-30 years who had mild COVID-19 (a few samples of this study predate the infection). Cell type and time point are not known. The CDR3 DNA is TGCGCCAGCAGCCAAGCACTGGGATCCTTTGACACCGGGGAGCTGTTTTTT. This encodes CASSQALGSFDTGELFF.